The next 10 T cell receptor beta chains were all read from a single sample in a study of CD8 T cells in ankylosing spondylitis. TCRdb called the 5' RACE reads again in MiXCR, with one record for every CDR3 protein. The data contain approximately 150,000 distinct CDR3 sequences, roughly 31% of them singletons. The sequencing sample was made of synovial fluid, either unsorted or a sorted T cell fraction (not recorded which). Every receptor here comes from a male donor with ankylosing spondylitis.

The chain couples TRBV28 to TRBJ2-1, with D unresolved. Looked up from germline, CDR1 is MDHEN and CDR2 is SYDVKM. V lost 5 bases and J 0 bases, leaving 11 bases between the germline ends. The CDR3 is made up of 15 amino acids. The CDR3: CASSLPRSSYNEQFF. The CDR3 DNA sequence: TGTGCCAGCAGTCTCCCAAGGAGCTCCTACAATGAGCAGTTCTTC.

There are a few counts of this clonotype. This chain links TRBV20-1 with TRBJ1-1; TRBD1 agrees at 9 bases. The CDR3 loop spans 15 amino acids. V dropped 4 bases and J dropped 4; count of bases not matched to a gene: 10. Germline V gives CDR1 DFQATT, CDR2 SNEGSKA (reference sequence). The chain's CDR3 is CSAIPGQGSVTEAFF. As DNA, the CDR3 is TGCAGTGCTATCCCGGGACAGGGATCCGTCACTGAAGCTTTCTTT.

The chain employs TRBV30 and TRBJ2-7; D possibly corresponds to TRBD2 (5 bases). Germline V CDR1 and CDR2: GTSNPN, SVGIG (reference sequence). The CDR3 spans 13 residues. Trimming took off 3 bases at V and 8 bases at J, with 17 bases between the two ends. The CDR3 nucleotides are TGTGCCTGGAGCGAAGAGCTTACTAGGAAGCAGTACTTC. As protein: CAWSEELTRKQYF. Using reference TRBV30 and TRBJ2-7 for the parts outside the CDR3, the full variable domain is SQTIHQWPATLVQPVGSPLSLECTVEGTSNPNLYWYRQAAGRGLQLLFYSVGIGQISSEVPQNLSASRPQDRQFILSSKKLLLSDSGFYLCAWSEELTRKQYFGPGTRLTVT.

J is TRBJ1-1 and V is TRBV14; a weak D match, TRBD1 (6 bases). Trimming stripped 4 bases from V and 1 base from J, with 13 bases between. CDR1 is SGHDN, CDR2 FVKESK, per germline. The CDR3 contains 15 residues. The CDR3 sequence: CASSPPGHRNTEAFF. CDR3 coding DNA: TGTGCCAGCAGCCCCCCGGGACACAGGAACACTGAAGCTTTCTTT.

J is TRBJ1-2 and V is TRBV2; D not resolved. Germline lookup yields CDR1 SNHLY and CDR2 FYNNEI. This CDR3 comprises 11 residues. V shed 7 bases and J shed 0 bases, with 3 bases lying between them. The CDR3 spells CASKANYGYTF. The CDR3 nucleotides are TGTGCCAGCAAAGCTAACTATGGCTACACCTTC.

The chain carries TRBV3-1 and TRBJ2-5; D unclear. This CDR3 contains 15 residues. The V end was cut by 4 bases, the J end by 5 bases, with 17 bases between. Germline V gene sequence: CDR1 LGHDT, CDR2 YNNKEL (reference sequence). The CDR3 loop is CASSPNVLLGETQYF. Written as DNA, the CDR3 is TGTGCCAGCAGCCCAAACGTCCTATTAGGGGAGACCCAGTACTTC.

The rearrangement links TRBV20-1 to TRBJ2-1; TRBD1 is a possible D gene (7 bases). CDR3 length: 14 amino acids. The germline CDR1 and CDR2 sequences are DFQATT and SNEGSKA (reference sequence). Between the trimmed V and J ends, which lost 3 bases and 6 bases, there was a span of 15 bases. CDR3 in DNA: TGCAGTGCTAGCCCTCCAGGGGGGAGCAATGAGCAGTTCTTC. It specifies CSASPPGGSNEQFF.

Comment on this clonotype: A much larger clone is a single base away; this may be a read error. The chain has TRBV27 and TRBJ2-3, with D unresolved. The CDR3 consists of 14 residues. CDR1 and CDR2 from the germline V gene are MNHEY and SMNVEV (reference sequence). The CDR3 sequence is CASSLTISTDMQYF. The CDR3 DNA reads TGTGCCAGCAGTTTAACTATTTCCACAGATATGCAGTATTTT.

V and J are TRBV28 and TRBJ2-3, with 7 bases matching TRBD2. Germline V gives CDR1 MDHEN, CDR2 SYDVKM. J was trimmed by 7 bases and V by 5 bases; bases with no gene match: 6. This CDR3 has 13 residues. Here the CDR3 reads CASSVGLVNTQYF. As DNA, the CDR3 is TGTGCCAGCAGTGTAGGACTAGTGAATACGCAGTATTTT.

This clonotype was seen only a few times. The chain links TRBV20-1 to TRBJ1-1; 7 bases are a match to TRBD1. Germline-derived CDR1 and CDR2 are DFQATT and SNEGSKA (reference sequence). The CDR3 is 14 residues long. The V segment lost 0 bases and the J segment 6 bases; nucleotides outside the gene matches: 7. The CDR3 sequence: CSAREGRGSAEAFF. The CDR3, as DNA: TGCAGTGCTAGAGAGGGCAGGGGGAGCGCTGAAGCTTTCTTT.